This entry features one T cell receptor (beta chain) sequence. What it binds is not known. MiXCR, run by TCRdb on the 5' RACE reads, gives a single entry per CDR3 protein. This table has roughly 200,000 distinct CDR3 sequences, under 20% appearing once. This sample stems from a study of T-cell memory formation after mild COVID-19. Study background: Largely, TCR clusters stayed within a single donor. Points from the study as a whole: Among contracting clones, CD4+ were mainly CM/EM and CD8+ enriched in EMRA. There was a balanced CD4/CD8 profile in clones contracting day 15 to 85, and later expanders leaned CD4+. Still unconfirmed is whether the second-wave clones peaking on day 37 recognized SARS-CoV-2.

Germline assignment: CDR1 SGHRS and CDR2 YFSETQ. This CDR3 has 14 residues. Trimming cost V 2 bases and J 2 bases; bases outside gene matches: 2. The receptor was isolated from an adult woman who had mild COVID-19 (a few samples of this study predate the infection). Cell type and time point are not known. Sequencing was carried out using PBMCs or a T cell subset sorted from them (not recorded which). This chain uses TRBV5-1 with TRBJ2-3; 7 nucleotides agree with TRBD2. The CDR3 coding sequence is TGCGCCAGCAGCTTAAGCGGGACCACAGATACGCAGTATTTT. Translation: CASSLSGTTDTQYF.